The clone carrying this TCR beta chain turned up a few times. Antigen unknown. In making TCR beta libraries, quantitative 5'-RACE with molecular barcodes was used. TCRdb called the 5' RACE reads again in MiXCR, with one record for every CDR3 protein. Seen here are fewer than 750,000 distinct CDR3 sequences, roughly 19% observed once, and the top ten hold 15% to 20%. These data are taken from a study of CD8 T cells in ankylosing spondylitis. Findings of the study overall: Clones that were linked to disease were CD8+ and were relatively rare in peripheral blood. There was a TCR beta motif, made of several highly homologous variants, that appeared characteristic of ankylosing spondylitis blood. Reports say disease-linked clones showed up significantly more in matched ankylosing spondylitis synovial fluid.

Sequences were obtained from blood, either unsorted or a sorted T cell fraction (not recorded which). The sequence was obtained from a male donor with ankylosing spondylitis.

The CDR3 coding sequence is TGTGCCAGCGGTGGATTAGGAGTAGATGGCTACACCTTC. This encodes CASGGLGVDGYTF. The rearrangement joins TRBV2 to TRBJ1-2; no clear D gene. Germline CDR1 is SNHLY and CDR2 is FYNNEI. Trimming removed 8 bases at V and 6 bases at J, with 16 bases between. The CDR3 is 13 residues long.